This entry describes one T cell receptor (beta chain). This sample was taken from a study of blood T cell repertoires in COVID-19. Cohorts were determined from participant-reported clinical history. Germline V lookup: CDR1 LNHDA, CDR2 SQIVND (reference sequence). Trimming at V came to 5 bases and at J to 0 bases, leaving 3 bases not matched to a gene. This CDR3 has 16 amino acids. Generated by immunoSEQ multiplex PCR, the TCRdb table keeps only in-frame clones and is missing some. The sample lists fewer than 250,000 clones, roughly 79% occurring once. The sample was PBMCs or T cells enriched from blood (not recorded which). This receptor was identified in a woman aged 45 to 65 with acute COVID-19. The chain joins TRBV19 to TRBJ2-3; 12 bases map to TRBD2. The CDR3 DNA sequence: TGTGCCAGTAGTGGGCTAGCGGGGGGGAGCACAGATACGCAGTATTTT. It specifies CASSGLAGGSTDTQYF.